These 4 T cell receptor beta chains originate from one sample sequenced in a study of T cell responses to AZD1222 COVID-19 vaccine. The data were produced by immunoSEQ multiplex PCR, yet TCRdb's version contains in-frame clones alone and is incomplete. The repertoire consists of approximately 190,000 clones, with under 95% occurring once and the leading ten covering approximately 0.97%. This specimen consisted of peripheral blood, obtained on day 0 of AZD1222 vaccination. Receptor source: an adult in good health.

This clone appeared once. This sequence joins TRBV19 and TRBJ2-7, with D hard to call. Trimming cost V 10 bases and J 4 bases, with 20 bases left between them. CDR3 length: 14 residues. The V gene's germline CDR1 is LNHDA and CDR2 SQIVND (reference sequence). The CDR3 is CATRLFAETYEQYF. The CDR3 DNA reads TGTGCCACCCGTCTGTTTGCAGAGACTTACGAGCAGTACTTC.

The V and J genes are TRBV24-1 and TRBJ2-5, with TRBD2 matching 10 bases. CDR1 is KGHDR and CDR2 is SFDVKD in the germline V gene. The CDR3 has 16 residues. The J segment lost 1 base and the V segment lost 4 bases, leaving 5 bases of the junction unmatched. The CDR3 nucleotides read TGTGCCACCAGTGACCGAGCGGGAGGGCCCCAAGAGACCCAGTACTTC. Protein: CATSDRAGGPQETQYF.

V is TRBV5-1 and J is TRBJ2-7, with 8 bases that match TRBD1. This CDR3 has 14 amino acids. The junction had 11 bases not matched to a gene; V was cut back by 7 bases and J by 5 bases. CDR1 and CDR2 (germline): SGHRS, YFSETQ. The CDR3 sequence is CASGRQGPGNEQYF. In nucleotides, the CDR3 is TGCGCCAGCGGCAGACAGGGGCCGGGAAACGAGCAGTACTTC.

V and J are TRBV2 and TRBJ1-2; D is unclear. Germline V gene lookup returns CDR1 SNHLY and CDR2 FYNNEI. V was cut by 7 bases and J by 4 bases, with 13 bases left in between. The CDR3 runs 13 residues. CDR3 DNA sequence: TGTGCCAGCACTGACTCCTGGGGCTATGGCTACACCTTC. Its translation: CASTDSWGYGYTF.